Sequencing of this T cell receptor (beta chain) was carried out in a study of T-cell memory formation after mild COVID-19. The wider study: Largely, the TCR clusters proved donor specific. Study observations and caveats: The second-wave clones peaking on day 37 were not confirmed as SARS-CoV-2-specific. Pre-infection memory carried some responding clones, suggesting that cross-reactive memory joined.

CDR3 length equals 15 residues. Deletions cut 3 bases from V and 0 bases from J, with 9 bases between. Germline V CDR1 and CDR2: SGDLS, YYNGEE. It was 5'RACE with constant-segment primers that produced the TCR alpha and TCR beta cDNA libraries, which carried sample barcodes and UMIs. TCRdb fed the 5' RACE reads into MiXCR, producing one record per CDR3 protein. The repertoire has about 500,000 distinct CDR3 sequences, just over 20% of them found once; the top ten carry under 15%. This clonotype was recorded a few times. Its antigen is as yet unknown. Sequencing input: PBMCs or a T cell subset sorted from them (not recorded which). This receptor was taken from an adult woman who had mild COVID-19 (a few samples of this study predate the infection). Cell type and time point are not known. The chain carries TRBV9 and TRBJ2-2; D ambiguous. The CDR3 loop is CASSANYANTGELFF. CDR3 DNA: TGTGCCAGCAGCGCAAACTATGCGAACACCGGGGAGCTGTTTTTT. The whole variable domain, remainder taken from reference TRBV9 and TRBJ2-2, is DSGVTQTPKHLITATGQRVTLRCSPRSGDLSVYWYQQSLDQGLQFLIQYYNGEERAKGNILERFSAQQFPDLHSELNLSSLELGDSALYFCASSANYANTGELFFGEGSRLTVL.